What follows is one T cell receptor beta chain and its context. Original analysis: Amplification with reference gene primers provided the estimates of nucleated cell counts. Generated by immunoSEQ multiplex PCR, the TCRdb table keeps only in-frame clones and is missing some. Clone size and the V and J calls come from that table; the DNA yielded D and trimming. The data contain 300,000 to 400,000 clones, 85% to 90% of them singletons. This record belongs to a study of blood T cell repertoires in COVID-19. The wider study: The samples span acute and convalescent COVID-19 from the United States, Italy and Spain. From T cells, B-cell-depleted T cells, or PBMCs came the material, which was cDNA or gDNA.

The CDR3 extends over 16 amino acids. V lost 4 bases to trimming and J lost 3 bases, with 18 bases between them. Germline CDR1 reads SEHNR; CDR2 reads FQNEAQ (reference sequence). The clonotype comes from a woman between 45 and 60 years old with active or convalescent COVID-19. The rearrangement links TRBV7-9 to TRBJ1-2; D is ambiguous. The sample comprised peripheral blood. In DNA form, the CDR3 reads TGTGCCAGCAGCTCCCAATTGAAACCTGCAGACTATGGCTACACCTTC. It codes for CASSSQLKPADYGYTF.